The text below deals with one T cell receptor beta chain. Its antigen remains unidentified. With 5 bases removed from V and 5 bases from J, the gap between germline ends came to 8 bases. The germline CDR1 and CDR2 sequences are SGHAT and FQNNGV. CDR3 length equals 12 residues. The data stem from a study of shared clonotypes between healthy human individuals. Study-level results: Against clonotypes common to all four donors, non-shared ones had lower generation probabilities. It was observed that 4% to 6% of naive CD4 clonotypes were shared across a handful of donors. Generally, naive subsets (rather than memory subsets) showed larger estimated richness.

At deep level, the assay was performed. TCRdb's table, derived via immunoSEQ multiplex PCR, lists solely in-frame clones and lacks some. The sample shows more than 2 million clones, roughly 96% of them seen only once. Sequenced: naive CD4+ T cells sorted from blood. Indicated subset: CD45RA+ positively selected. The chain recombines TRBV11-2 with TRBJ2-3, with TRBD2 as a possible D gene (5 bases). This clonotype originated in a man between 18 and 29 years old in good health. Written as DNA, the CDR3 is TGTGCCAGCAGCCCGGGGTTAGATACGCAGTATTTT. As protein: CASSPGLDTQYF.